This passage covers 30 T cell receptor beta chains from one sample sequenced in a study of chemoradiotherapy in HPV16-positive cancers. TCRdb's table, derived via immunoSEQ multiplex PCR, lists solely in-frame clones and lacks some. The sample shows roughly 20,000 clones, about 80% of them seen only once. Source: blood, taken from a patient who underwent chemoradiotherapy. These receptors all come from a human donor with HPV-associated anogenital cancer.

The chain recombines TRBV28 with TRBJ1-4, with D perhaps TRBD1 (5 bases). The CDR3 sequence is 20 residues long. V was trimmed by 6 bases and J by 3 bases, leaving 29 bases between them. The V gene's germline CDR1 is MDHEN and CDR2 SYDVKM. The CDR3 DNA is TGTGCCAGCAGCACCCAGGGTGGTTATATCGGATTCGCGGCTAATGAAAAACTGTTTTTT. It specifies CASSTQGGYIGFAANEKLFF.

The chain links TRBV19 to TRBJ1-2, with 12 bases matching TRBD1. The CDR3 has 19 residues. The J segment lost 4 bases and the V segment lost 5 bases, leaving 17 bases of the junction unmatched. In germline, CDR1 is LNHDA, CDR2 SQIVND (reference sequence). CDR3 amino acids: CASSLLTGTGGSWVYGYTF. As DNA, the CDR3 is TGTGCCAGTAGTCTACTTACCGGGACAGGGGGCAGCTGGGTCTATGGCTACACCTTC.

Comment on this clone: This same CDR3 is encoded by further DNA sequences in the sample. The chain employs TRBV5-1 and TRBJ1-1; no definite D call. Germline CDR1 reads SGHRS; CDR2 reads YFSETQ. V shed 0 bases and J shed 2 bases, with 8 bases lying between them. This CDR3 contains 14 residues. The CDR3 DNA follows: TGCGCCAGCAGCTTGGCAGCAGATAACACTGAAGCTTTCTTT. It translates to CASSLAADNTEAFF.

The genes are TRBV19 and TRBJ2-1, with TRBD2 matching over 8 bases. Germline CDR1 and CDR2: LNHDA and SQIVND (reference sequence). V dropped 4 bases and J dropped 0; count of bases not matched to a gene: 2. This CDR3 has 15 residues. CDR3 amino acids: CASSTGGYSYNEQFF. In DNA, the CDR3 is TGTGCCAGTAGTACGGGGGGGTACTCCTACAATGAGCAGTTCTTC. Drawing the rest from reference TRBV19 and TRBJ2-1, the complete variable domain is DGGITQSPKYLFRKEGQNVTLSCEQNLNHDAMYWYRQDPGQGLRLIYYSQIVNDFQKGDIAEGYSVSREKKESFPLTVTSAQKNPTAFYLCASSTGGYSYNEQFFGPGTRLTVL.

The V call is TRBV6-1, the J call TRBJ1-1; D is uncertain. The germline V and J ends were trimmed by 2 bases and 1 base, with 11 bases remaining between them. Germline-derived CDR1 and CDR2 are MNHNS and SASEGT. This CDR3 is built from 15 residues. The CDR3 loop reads CASSEPFGKNTEAFF. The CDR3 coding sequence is TGTGCCAGCAGTGAACCGTTCGGGAAGAACACTGAAGCTTTCTTT.

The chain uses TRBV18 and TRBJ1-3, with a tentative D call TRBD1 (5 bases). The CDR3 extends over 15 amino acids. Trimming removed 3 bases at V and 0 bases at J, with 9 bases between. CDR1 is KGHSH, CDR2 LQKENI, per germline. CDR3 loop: CASSPGGSSGNTIYF. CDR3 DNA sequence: TGTGCCAGCTCACCGGGGGGGAGCTCTGGAAACACCATATATTTT. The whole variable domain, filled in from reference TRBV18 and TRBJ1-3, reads NAGVMQNPRHLVRRRGQEARLRCSPMKGHSHVYWYRQLPEEGLKFMVYLQKENIIDESGMPKERFSAEFPKEGPSILRIQQVVRGDSAAYFCASSPGGSSGNTIYFGEGSWLTVV.

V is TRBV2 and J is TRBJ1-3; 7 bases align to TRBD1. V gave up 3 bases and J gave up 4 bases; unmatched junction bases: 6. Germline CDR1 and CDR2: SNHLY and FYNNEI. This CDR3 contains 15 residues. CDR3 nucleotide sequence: TGTGCCAGCAGTGATCCGCAGGGGGAAGGAAACACCATATATTTT. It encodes CASSDPQGEGNTIYF.

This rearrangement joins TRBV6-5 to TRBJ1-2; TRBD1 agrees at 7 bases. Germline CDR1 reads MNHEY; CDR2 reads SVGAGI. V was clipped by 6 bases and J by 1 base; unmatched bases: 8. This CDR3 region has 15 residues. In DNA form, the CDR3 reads TGTGCCAGCAGGAGGGGACAGATCCTTAACTATGGCTACACCTTC. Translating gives CASRRGQILNYGYTF.

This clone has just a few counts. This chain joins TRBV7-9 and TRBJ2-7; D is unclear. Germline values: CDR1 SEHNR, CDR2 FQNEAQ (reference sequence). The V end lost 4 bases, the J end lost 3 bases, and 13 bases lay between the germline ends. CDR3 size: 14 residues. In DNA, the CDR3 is TGTGCCAGCAGCTCGGTCCTTGCTCACTACGAGCAGTACTTC. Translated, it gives CASSSVLAHYEQYF.

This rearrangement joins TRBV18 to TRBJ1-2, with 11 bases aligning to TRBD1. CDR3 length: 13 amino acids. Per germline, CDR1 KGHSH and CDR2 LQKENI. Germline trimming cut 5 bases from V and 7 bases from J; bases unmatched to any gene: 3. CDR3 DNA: TGTGCCAGCTCAGCAGGGACAGGGGGTGGCTACACCTTC. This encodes CASSAGTGGGYTF.

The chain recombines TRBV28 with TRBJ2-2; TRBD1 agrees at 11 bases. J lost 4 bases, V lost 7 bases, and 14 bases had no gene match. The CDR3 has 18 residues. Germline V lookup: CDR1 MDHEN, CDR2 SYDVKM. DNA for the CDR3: TGTGCCAGCATAACTCCGGGACAGGGGGGTTCGGGCACCGGGGAGCTGTTTTTT. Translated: CASITPGQGGSGTGELFF. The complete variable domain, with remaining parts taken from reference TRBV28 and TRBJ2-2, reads DVKVTQSSRYLVKRTGEKVFLECVQDMDHENMFWYRQDPGLGLRLIYFSYDVKMKEKGDIPEGYSVSREKKERFSLILESASTNQTSMYLCASITPGQGGSGTGELFFGEGSRLTVL.

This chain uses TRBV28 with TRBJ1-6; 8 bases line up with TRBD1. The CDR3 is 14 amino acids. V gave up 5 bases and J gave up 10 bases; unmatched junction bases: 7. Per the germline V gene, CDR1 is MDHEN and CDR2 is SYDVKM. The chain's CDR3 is CASSDGQGSSPLHF. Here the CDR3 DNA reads TGTGCCAGCAGTGATGGACAGGGTTCGTCACCCCTCCACTTT. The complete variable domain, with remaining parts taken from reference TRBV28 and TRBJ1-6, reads DVKVTQSSRYLVKRTGEKVFLECVQDMDHENMFWYRQDPGLGLRLIYFSYDVKMKEKGDIPEGYSVSREKKERFSLILESASTNQTSMYLCASSDGQGSSPLHFGNGTRLTVT.

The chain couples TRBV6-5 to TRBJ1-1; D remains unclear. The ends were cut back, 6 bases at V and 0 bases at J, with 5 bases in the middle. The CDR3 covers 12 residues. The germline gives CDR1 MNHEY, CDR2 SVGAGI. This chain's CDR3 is CASRPMNTEAFF. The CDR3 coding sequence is TGTGCCAGCAGGCCCATGAACACTGAAGCTTTCTTT.

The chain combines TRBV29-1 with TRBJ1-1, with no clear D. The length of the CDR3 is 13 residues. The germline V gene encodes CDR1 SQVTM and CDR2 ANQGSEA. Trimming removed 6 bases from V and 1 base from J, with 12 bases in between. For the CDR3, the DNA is TGCAGCGTCCCCCGTGAGGGGAACACTGAAGCTTTCTTT. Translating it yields CSVPREGNTEAFF.

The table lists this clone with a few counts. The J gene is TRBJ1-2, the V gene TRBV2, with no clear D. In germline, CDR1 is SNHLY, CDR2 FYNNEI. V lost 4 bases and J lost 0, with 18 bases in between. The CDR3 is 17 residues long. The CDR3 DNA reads TGTGCCAGCAGTGGCTGGTCGAGGCAGGAGACTAACTATGGCTACACCTTC. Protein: CASSGWSRQETNYGYTF. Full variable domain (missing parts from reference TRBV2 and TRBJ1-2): EPEVTQTPSHQVTQMGQEVILRCVPISNHLYFYWYRQILGQKVEFLVSFYNNEISEKSEIFDDQFSVERPDGSNFTLKIRSTKLEDSAMYFCASSGWSRQETNYGYTFGSGTRLTVV.

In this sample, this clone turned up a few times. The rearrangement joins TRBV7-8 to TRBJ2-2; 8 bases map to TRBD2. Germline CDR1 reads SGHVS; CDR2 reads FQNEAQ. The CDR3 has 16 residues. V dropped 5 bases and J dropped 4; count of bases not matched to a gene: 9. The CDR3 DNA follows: TGTGCCAGCAGCCTAAGGACTAGCAGGAGCACCGGGGAGCTGTTTTTT. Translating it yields CASSLRTSRSTGELFF.

CDR3 sequence (DNA): TGTGCCAGCAGCCAGTCAAACGAGCAGTACTTC. Its translation: CASSQSNEQYF. This chain uses TRBV7-2 with TRBJ2-7; D gene uncertain. Trimming left V 5 bases short and J 5 bases short, with 7 bases between. The CDR3 covers 11 residues. Germline loops: CDR1 SGHTA, CDR2 FQGNSA.

The CDR3 sequence is CASSQSGGAYNEQFF. DNA for the CDR3: TGTGCCAGTAGTCAGAGCGGGGGGGCTTACAATGAGCAGTTCTTC. The gene calls are TRBV19 and TRBJ2-1; 10 nucleotides align to TRBD2. This CDR3 has 15 residues. V trimming: 5 bases; J trimming: 4 bases; junction bases outside the gene matches: 5. Germline CDR1 reads LNHDA; CDR2 reads SQIVND (reference sequence).

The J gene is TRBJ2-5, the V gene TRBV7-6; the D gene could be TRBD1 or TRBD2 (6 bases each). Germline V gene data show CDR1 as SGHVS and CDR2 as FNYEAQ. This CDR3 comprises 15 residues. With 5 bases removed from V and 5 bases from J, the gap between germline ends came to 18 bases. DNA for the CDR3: TGTGCCAGCAGCAGGGGGGACGGACGGAGGGAGACCCAGTACTTC. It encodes CASSRGDGRRETQYF. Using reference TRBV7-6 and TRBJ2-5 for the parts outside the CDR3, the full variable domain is GAGVSQSPRYKVTKRGQDVALRCDPISGHVSLYWYRQALGQGPEFLTYFNYEAQQDKSGLPNDRFSAERPEGSISTLTIQRTEQRDSAMYRCASSRGDGRRETQYFGPGTRLLVL.

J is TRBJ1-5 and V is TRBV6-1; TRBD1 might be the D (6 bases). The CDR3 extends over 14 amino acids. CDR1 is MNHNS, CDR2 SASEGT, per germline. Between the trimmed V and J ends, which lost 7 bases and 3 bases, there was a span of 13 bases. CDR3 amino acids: CASKSSGDNQPQHF. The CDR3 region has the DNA TGTGCCAGCAAGAGTTCAGGGGACAATCAGCCCCAGCATTTT.

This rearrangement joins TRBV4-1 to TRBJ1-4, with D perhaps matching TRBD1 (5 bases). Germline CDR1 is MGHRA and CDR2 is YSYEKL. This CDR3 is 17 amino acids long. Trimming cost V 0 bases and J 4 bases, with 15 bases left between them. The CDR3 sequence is CASSQDLRGTINEKLFF. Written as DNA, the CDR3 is TGCGCCAGCAGCCAAGATCTTCGCGGGACTATTAATGAAAAACTGTTTTTT.

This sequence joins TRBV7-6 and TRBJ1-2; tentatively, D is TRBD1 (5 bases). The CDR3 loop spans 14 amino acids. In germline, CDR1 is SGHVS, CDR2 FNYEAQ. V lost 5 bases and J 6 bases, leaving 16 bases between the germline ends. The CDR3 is CASSPREGLDGYTF. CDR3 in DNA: TGTGCCAGCAGCCCCCGGGAGGGACTCGATGGCTACACCTTC.

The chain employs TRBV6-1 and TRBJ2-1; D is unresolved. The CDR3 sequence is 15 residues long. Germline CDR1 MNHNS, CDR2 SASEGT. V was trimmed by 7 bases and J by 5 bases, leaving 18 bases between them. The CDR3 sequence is CASTSRSLRHNEQFF. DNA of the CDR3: TGTGCCAGCACCTCCCGCTCTCTCAGGCACAATGAGCAGTTCTTC.

CDR3 region: CASSYEGGGLYTEAFF. DNA for the CDR3: TGTGCCAGCAGTTACGAGGGAGGGGGTTTATACACTGAAGCTTTCTTT. The V gene is TRBV6-6, the J gene TRBJ1-1; TRBD1 is a possible D gene (6 bases). Trimming left V 2 bases short and J 3 bases short, with 16 bases between. Germline CDR1 MNHNY, CDR2 SVGAGI (reference sequence). This CDR3 spans 16 amino acids.

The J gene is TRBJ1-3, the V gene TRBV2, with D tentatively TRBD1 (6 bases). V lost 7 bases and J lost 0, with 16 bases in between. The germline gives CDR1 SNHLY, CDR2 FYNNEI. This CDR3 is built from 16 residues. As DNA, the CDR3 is TGTGCCAGCAAGGGGGGCAGCGCTAGCTCTGGAAACACCATATATTTT. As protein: CASKGGSASSGNTIYF.

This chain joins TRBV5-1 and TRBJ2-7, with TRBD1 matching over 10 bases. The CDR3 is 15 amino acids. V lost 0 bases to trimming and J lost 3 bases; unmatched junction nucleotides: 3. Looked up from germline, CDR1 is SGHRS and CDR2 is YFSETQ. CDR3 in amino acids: CASSLGTGGLYEQYF. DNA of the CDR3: TGCGCCAGCAGCTTGGGGACAGGGGGACTCTACGAGCAGTACTTC.

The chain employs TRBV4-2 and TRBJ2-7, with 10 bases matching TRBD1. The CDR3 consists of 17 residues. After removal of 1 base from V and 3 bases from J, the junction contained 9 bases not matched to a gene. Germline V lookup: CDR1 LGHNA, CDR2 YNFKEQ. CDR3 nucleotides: TGTGCCAGCAGCCAAGTGAGGGGGGGACAGGGGTTCTACGAGCAGTACTTC. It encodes CASSQVRGGQGFYEQYF.

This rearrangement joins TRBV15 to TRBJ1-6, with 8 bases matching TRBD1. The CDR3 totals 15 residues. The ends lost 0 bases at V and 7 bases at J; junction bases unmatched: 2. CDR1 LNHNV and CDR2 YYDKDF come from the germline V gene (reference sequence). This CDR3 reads CATSREQGGNSPLHF. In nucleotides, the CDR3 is TGTGCCACCAGCAGAGAACAGGGGGGGAATTCACCCCTCCACTTT.

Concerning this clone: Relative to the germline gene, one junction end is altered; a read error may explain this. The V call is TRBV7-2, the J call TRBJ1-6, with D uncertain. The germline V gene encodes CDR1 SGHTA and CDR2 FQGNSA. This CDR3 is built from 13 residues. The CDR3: CASSLAGSVKRVF. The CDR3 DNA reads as TGTGCCAGCAGCTTGGCCGGGTCCGTTAAACGTGTCTTT.

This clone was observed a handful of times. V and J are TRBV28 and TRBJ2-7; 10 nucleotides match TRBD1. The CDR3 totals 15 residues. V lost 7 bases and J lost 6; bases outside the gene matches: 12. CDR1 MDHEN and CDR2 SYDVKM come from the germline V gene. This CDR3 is CASTISGTGDAEQYF. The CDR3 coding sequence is TGTGCCAGCACCATATCCGGGACAGGGGACGCCGAGCAGTACTTC.